Below, one TCR beta chain is given with its context. This sample stems from a study of blood T cell repertoires in COVID-19. Study background: The origin of the acute and convalescent COVID-19 samples was the United States, Italy and Spain. The analysed material was cDNA or gDNA that came from T cells, B-cell-depleted T cells, or PBMCs.

The repertoire was sequenced with immunoSEQ multiplex PCR; TCRdb's copy has only in-frame clones and lacks some. This sample has about 140,000 clones; around 87% occur once, and the top ten carry roughly 2.5%. V gave up 3 bases and J gave up 0 bases, with 15 bases separating them. The CDR3 is made up of 16 amino acids. Germline V gene lookup returns CDR1 SGHTA and CDR2 FQGNSA. This sequence joins TRBV7-2 and TRBJ2-7; D is unclear. Material: peripheral blood. The TCR originated in a man aged 50-60 years with active COVID-19. CDR3 sequence reads: CASSLALVYTSYEQYF. The CDR3 bases are TGTGCCAGCAGCTTGGCGCTAGTTTACACCTCCTACGAGCAGTACTTC. The full variable domain, completed using reference TRBV7-2 and TRBJ2-7, is GAGVSQSPSNKVTEKGKDVELRCDPISGHTALYWYRQSLGQGLEFLIYFQGNSAPDKSGLPSDRFSAERTGGSVSTLTIQRTQQEDSAVYLCASSLALVYTSYEQYFGPGTRLTVT.